This TCR beta chain is from a study of neoadjuvant anti-PD-1 for oral cavity cancer. The study's findings and limits: Post-nivolumab, blood T cell clonality was significantly elevated in non-responders.

The repertoire was sequenced with immunoSEQ multiplex PCR; TCRdb's copy has only in-frame clones and lacks some. This table has tens of thousands of clones, more than 60% appearing once. As concerns this clone: Antigen specificity is unknown.

The CDR3 has 13 amino acids. The germline V gene encodes CDR1 SGHRS and CDR2 YFSETQ. Trimming removed 0 bases at V and 4 bases at J, with 7 bases between. These newly diagnosed stage II-IVA oral cavity squamous cell carcinoma patients had no prior systemic or radiation treatment. The source of this sequence is a person between 35 and 79 years old with oral cavity squamous cell carcinoma. The source was PBMCs, collected before nivolumab (anti-PD-1) treatment. V usage is TRBV5-1 and J usage is TRBJ2-5, with D possibly being TRBD2 (6 bases). CDR3 amino acids: CASSLAGVETQYF. The CDR3, as DNA: TGCGCCAGCAGCTTGGCGGGAGTAGAGACCCAGTACTTC.